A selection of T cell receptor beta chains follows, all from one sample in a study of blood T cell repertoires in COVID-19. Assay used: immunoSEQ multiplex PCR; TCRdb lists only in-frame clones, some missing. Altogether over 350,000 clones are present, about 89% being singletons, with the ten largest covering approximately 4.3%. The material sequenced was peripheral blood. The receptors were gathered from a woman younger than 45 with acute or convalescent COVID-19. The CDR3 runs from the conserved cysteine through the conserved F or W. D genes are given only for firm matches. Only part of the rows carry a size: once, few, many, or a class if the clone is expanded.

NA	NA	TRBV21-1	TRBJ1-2	TGTGCCAGCAGCATACGAAGAGACAGCTCCGGGCATGGCTACACCTTC	CASSIRRDSSGHGYTF
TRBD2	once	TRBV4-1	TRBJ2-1	TGCGCCAGCGGCCGGGGGGGCTCCTACAATGAGCAGTTCTTC	CASGRGGSYNEQFF
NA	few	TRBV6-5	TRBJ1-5	TGTGCCAGCAGGGAGACAGTCAGGGGCAATCAGCCCCAGCATTTT	CASRETVRGNQPQHF
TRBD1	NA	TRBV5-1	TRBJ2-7	TGCGCCAGCAGCTTGGGCCTGGTGACAGGGGGCTACGAGCAGTACTTC	CASSLGLVTGGYEQYF
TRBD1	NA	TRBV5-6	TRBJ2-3	TGTGCCAGCAGACCGACGGACAGGCGGGATACGCAGTATTTT	CASRPTDRRDTQYF
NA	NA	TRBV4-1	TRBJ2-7	TGCGCCAGCAGCCAAGACCCCTGGACACGGGACGAGCAGTACTTC	CASSQDPWTRDEQYF
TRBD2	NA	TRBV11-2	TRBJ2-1	TGTGCCAGCAGCGTAAACTTAGCGGGGGGGCCAAGTGAGCAGTTCTTC	CASSVNLAGGPSEQFF
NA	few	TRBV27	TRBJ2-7	TGTGCCAGCAGTTTCAATACTGCCTACGAGCAGTACTTC	CASSFNTAYEQYF
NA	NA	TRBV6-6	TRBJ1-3	TGTGCCAGCAGTCGACAGACTGGAAACACCATATATTTT	CASSRQTGNTIYF
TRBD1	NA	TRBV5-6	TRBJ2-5	TGTGCCAGCAGCTGGCCGGGACAGGGTGGACGAGAGACCCAGTACTTC	CASSWPGQGGRETQYF
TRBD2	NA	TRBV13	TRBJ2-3	TGTGCCAGCAGCCCCCGACTAGCGGGGATCGCAGATACGCAGTATTTT	CASSPRLAGIADTQYF
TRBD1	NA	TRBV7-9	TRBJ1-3	TGTGCCAGCAGCGATACGGACAGGCTAACTGGAAACACCATATATTTT	CASSDTDRLTGNTIYF
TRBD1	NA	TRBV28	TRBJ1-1	TGTGCCAGCCGACAGGGTTTGGGGAACACTGAAGCTTTCTTT	CASRQGLGNTEAFF
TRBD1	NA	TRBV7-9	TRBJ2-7	TGTGCCAGCAGCTTAGTACGACAGGGCTCCTACGAGCAGTACTTC	CASSLVRQGSYEQYF
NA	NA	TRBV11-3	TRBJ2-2	TGTGCCAGCAGCGTTGGGAGCAGAAGCGGGGAGCTGTTTTTT	CASSVGSRSGELFF
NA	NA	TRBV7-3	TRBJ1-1	TGTGCCAGCAGCTTAAACCCCGGGAATATGAACACTGAAGCTTTCTTT	CASSLNPGNMNTEAFF
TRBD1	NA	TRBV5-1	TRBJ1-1	TGCGCCAGCAGTCGAGGACAGGGTGGGGCTGAAGCTTTCTTT	CASSRGQGGAEAFF
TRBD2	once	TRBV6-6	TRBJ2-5	TGTGCCAGCAACGTGAGCGGGGGAAAAGGGACCCAGTACTTC	CASNVSGGKGTQYF
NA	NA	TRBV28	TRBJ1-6	TGTGCCAGCAGTTATGGTCGGACAAATTCACCCCTCCACTTT	CASSYGRTNSPLHF
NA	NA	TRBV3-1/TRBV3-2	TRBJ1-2	TGTGCCAGCAGCCAAGATAGAGGGTTCGGCTACACCTTC	CASSQDRGFGYTF
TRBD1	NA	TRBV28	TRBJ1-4	TGTGCCAGCAGTCCGAGGGGACAGGGAGCGACAGGACTGTTTTTT	CASSPRGQGATGLFF
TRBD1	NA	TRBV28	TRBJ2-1	TGTGCCAGCAGTTCACCGGGACAGGGCCGTTCTGAGCAGTTCTTC	CASSSPGQGRSEQFF
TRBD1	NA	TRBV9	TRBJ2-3	TGTGCCAGCAGCGTAGCGACAGGGTTTTTGGCAGATACGCAGTATTTT	CASSVATGFLADTQYF
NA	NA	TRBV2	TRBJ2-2	TGTGCCAGTAGGACCGGGACACGAGGAGGCGAGCTGTTTTTT	CASRTGTRGGELFF
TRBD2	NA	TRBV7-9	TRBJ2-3	TGTGCCAGCAGCCCGAGCGGGGGTGGGGATACGCAGTATTTT	CASSPSGGGDTQYF
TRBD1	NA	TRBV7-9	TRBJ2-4	TGTGCCAGCAGCTTAGAAAGGGGGCCAGTAGAAGGGATTCAGTACTTC	CASSLERGPVEGIQYF
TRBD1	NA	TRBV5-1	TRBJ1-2	TGCGCCAGCAGCGCCACCGGGACAGCTGAATCTGGCTACACCTTC	CASSATGTAESGYTF
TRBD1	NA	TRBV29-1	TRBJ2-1	TGCAGCGTTGAGGCAGGACAGGGGGCTGATGAGCAGTTCTTC	CSVEAGQGADEQFF
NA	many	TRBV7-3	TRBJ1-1	TGTGCCAGCAGCTTAACTGGGGGACAAGAAGCTTTCTTT	CASSLTGGQEAFF
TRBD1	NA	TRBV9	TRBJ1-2	TGTGCCAGCAGCACTGGGACAGCCTATGGCTACACCTTC	CASSTGTAYGYTF
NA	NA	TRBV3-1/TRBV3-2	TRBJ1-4	TGTGCCAGCAGCCATACAGGGTTTGGTGAAAAACTGTTTTTT	CASSHTGFGEKLFF
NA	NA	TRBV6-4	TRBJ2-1	TGTGCCAGCAGTGTATTAGGGGTGGAGGGCAATGAGCAGTTCTTC	CASSVLGVEGNEQFF
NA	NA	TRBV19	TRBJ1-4	TGTGCGTCGACCAGGTCAACTAATGAAAAACTGTTTTTT	CASTRSTNEKLFF
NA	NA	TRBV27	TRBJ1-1	TGTGCCAGCAGTTTAAGGGTGGGGGGCACTGAAGCTTTCTTT	CASSLRVGGTEAFF
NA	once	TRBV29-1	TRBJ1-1	TGCAGCGCTGGCCTCCTGTCTGGGAGCACTGAAGCTTTCTTT	CSAGLLSGSTEAFF
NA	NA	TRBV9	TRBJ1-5	TGTGCCAGCAGCTCCGGAGGGGCAGGCAATCAGCCCCAGCATTTT	CASSSGGAGNQPQHF
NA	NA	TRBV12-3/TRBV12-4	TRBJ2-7	TGTGCCAGCAGGTATACAGGGTTCGAGCAGTACTTC	CASRYTGFEQYF
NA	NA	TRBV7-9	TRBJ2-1	TGTGCCAGCAGCTTAGCTTCAGGTTTCGTGGAGCAGTTCTTC	CASSLASGFVEQFF
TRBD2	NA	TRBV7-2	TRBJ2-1	TGTGCCAGCAGCTTAGAGCCCCCAGCGGGGCTTCGCGATGAGCAGTTCTTC	CASSLEPPAGLRDEQFF
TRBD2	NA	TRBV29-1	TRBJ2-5	TGCAGCGTAGACGGGACTAGCGGGAACCCCCGGGAGACCCAGTACTTC	CSVDGTSGNPRETQYF
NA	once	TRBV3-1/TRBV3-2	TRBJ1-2	TGTGCCAGCCGCCAGGTAGGGGTGGACTATGGCTACACCTTC	CASRQVGVDYGYTF
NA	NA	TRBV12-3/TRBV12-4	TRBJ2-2	TGTGCCAGCAGTTTTTTAGGAGCCGGGGAGCTGTTTTTT	CASSFLGAGELFF
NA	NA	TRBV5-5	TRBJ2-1	TGTGCCAGCAGCTTCAGGGGTCTCCACAATGAGCAGTTCTTC	CASSFRGLHNEQFF
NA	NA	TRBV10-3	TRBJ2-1	TGTGCCATCAGTGATCGGACGGGGGCCTACAATGAGCAGTTCTTC	CAISDRTGAYNEQFF